The clone carrying this T cell receptor beta chain showed up just a few times. Germline V gene sequence: CDR1 MDHEN, CDR2 SYDVKM. Unmatched junction bases numbered 5, after V lost 8 bases and J lost 5 bases. CDR3 length equals 12 residues. The record originates from a study of T cell changes during pregnancy in multiple sclerosis. Assay: immunoSEQ multiplex PCR; the TCRdb copy retains only in-frame clones and omits some. Counted here are 35,000 or so clones, over 75% occurring once; the ten biggest clones make up 1.2%. The gene calls are TRBV28 and TRBJ1-2; 7 bases fit TRBD1. The receptor's source is a female donor with multiple sclerosis, enrolled in a pregnancy study. The sequencing here drew on CD4+ T cells from peripheral blood mononuclear cells, taken before pregnancy. The CDR3 region has the DNA TGTGCCAGCGGCGAGGGGGCTTATGGCTACACCTTC. This gives the protein CASGEGAYGYTF.